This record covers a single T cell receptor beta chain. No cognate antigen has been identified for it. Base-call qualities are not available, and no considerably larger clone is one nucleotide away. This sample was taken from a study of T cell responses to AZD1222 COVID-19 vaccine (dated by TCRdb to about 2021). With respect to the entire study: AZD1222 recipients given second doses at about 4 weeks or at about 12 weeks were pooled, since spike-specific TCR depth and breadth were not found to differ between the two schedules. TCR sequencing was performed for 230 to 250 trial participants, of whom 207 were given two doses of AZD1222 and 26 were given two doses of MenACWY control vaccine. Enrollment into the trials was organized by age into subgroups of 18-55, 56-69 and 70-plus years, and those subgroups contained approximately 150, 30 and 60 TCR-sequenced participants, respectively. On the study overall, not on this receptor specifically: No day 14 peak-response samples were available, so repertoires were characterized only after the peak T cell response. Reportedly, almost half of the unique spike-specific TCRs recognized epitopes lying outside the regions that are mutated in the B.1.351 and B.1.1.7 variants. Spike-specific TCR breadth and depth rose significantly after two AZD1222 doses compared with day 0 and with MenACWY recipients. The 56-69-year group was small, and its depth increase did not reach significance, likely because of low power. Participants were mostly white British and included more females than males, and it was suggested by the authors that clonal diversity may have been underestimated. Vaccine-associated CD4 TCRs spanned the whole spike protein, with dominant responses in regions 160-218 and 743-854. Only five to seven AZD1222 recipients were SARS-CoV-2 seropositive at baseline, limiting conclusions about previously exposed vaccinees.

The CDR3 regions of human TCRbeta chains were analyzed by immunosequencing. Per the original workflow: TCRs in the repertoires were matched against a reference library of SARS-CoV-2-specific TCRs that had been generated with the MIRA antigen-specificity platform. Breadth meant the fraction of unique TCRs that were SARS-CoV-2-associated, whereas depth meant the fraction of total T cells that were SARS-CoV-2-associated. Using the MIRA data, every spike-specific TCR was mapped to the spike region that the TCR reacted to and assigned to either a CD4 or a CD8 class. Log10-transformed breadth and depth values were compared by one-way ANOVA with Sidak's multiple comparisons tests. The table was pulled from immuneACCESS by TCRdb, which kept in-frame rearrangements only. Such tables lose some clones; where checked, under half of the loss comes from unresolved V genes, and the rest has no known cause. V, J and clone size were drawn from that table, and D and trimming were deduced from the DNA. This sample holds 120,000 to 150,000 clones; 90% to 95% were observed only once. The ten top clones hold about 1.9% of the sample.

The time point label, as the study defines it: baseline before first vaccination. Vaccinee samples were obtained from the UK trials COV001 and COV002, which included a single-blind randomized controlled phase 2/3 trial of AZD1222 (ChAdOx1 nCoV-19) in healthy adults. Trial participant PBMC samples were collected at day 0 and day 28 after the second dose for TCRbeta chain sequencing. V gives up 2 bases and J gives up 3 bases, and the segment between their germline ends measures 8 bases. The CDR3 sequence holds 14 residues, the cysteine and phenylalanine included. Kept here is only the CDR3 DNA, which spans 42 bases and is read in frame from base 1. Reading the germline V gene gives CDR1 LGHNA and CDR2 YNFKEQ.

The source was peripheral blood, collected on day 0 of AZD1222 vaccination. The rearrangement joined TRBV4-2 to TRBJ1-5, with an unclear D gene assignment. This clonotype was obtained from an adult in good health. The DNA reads TGTGCCAGCAGCCAACCCGCGCCCAATCAGCCCCAGCATTTT. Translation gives CASSQPAPNQPQHF.